Listed below are T cell receptor beta chains from one sample, sequenced in a study of T-cell reconstitution after alpha-beta-depleted transplantation in children. One entry per CDR3 protein, called by TCRdb with MiXCR from the PCR reads. There are about 16,000 distinct CDR3 sequences in the sample; about 8% occur only once, and 36% lies in the top ten. This specimen was PBMCs, mostly from graft donor cells, taken 60 days after TCRalphabeta/CD19-depleted stem cell transplant. These receptor sequences come from a boy younger than two who had a stem cell transplant for Wiskott-Aldrich syndrome, so the T cells may come from the graft donor. CDR3s leave out the opening cysteine and the closing phenylalanine or tryptophan. The D gene is left open where the match is weak.

cdr3_aa | j_call | d_call | v_call
SVVTASTDTQY | TRBJ2-3 | . | TRBV29-1
ASSPCRGRRSGYT | TRBJ1-2 | TRBD1 | TRBV12-3/TRBV12-4
ASSHATSGGWAGELF | TRBJ2-2 | TRBD2 | TRBV4-2
ASSAAGGGTYEQY | TRBJ2-7 | . | TRBV5-4
ASSLGKGQGMWKEQF | TRBJ2-1 | TRBD1 | TRBV12-3/TRBV12-4
AIGGAGDRNEQF | TRBJ2-1 | TRBD2 | TRBV10-3
ASSQGGAGSEKLF | TRBJ1-4 | . | TRBV14
SARRLAGNHEQY | TRBJ2-7 | TRBD2 | TRBV20-1
ASSSGLAGNTGELF | TRBJ2-2 | TRBD2 | TRBV11-2
TSSLIQGLNRAKNIQY | TRBJ2-4 | TRBD1 | TRBV12-3/TRBV12-4
ASSEGGGPQPQH | TRBJ1-5 | TRBD1 | TRBV6-1
ASSQDLASGYQETQY | TRBJ2-5 | TRBD2 | TRBV4-3
SARVLGTQN | TRBJ2-5 | . | TRBV29-1
ASSRRRTGYSNQPQH | TRBJ1-5 | TRBD1 | TRBV6-5
ASAPSSGVYEQY | TRBJ2-7 | TRBD2 | TRBV11-2
ASSLFGGEYTEAF | TRBJ1-1 | . | TRBV5-1
ASSSKGAGAEQY | TRBJ2-7 | TRBD1 | TRBV7-9
ASSYARVRNTEAF | TRBJ1-1 | . | TRBV6-5
ASSERGRAYNEQF | TRBJ2-1 | TRBD2 | TRBV10-2
ASSLRVGTSGRAWEQF | TRBJ2-1 | TRBD2 | TRBV5-1